A selection of T cell receptor beta chains follows, all from one sample in a study of tumor and adjacent non-tumor tissue in lung cancer. One entry per CDR3 protein results from TCRdb running MiXCR on the multiplex PCR reads. The sample records about 67,000 distinct CDR3 sequences, more than 65% being singletons. Sequencing input: distant non-tumor lung tissue. The receptors originated from a man in his sixties with non-small cell lung cancer. The CDR3 runs from the conserved cysteine through the conserved F or W. A D gene is named only where the DNA matches it firmly. The size of a clone is reported for some rows only, either as once, few or many, or as a class for expanded clones.

V gene: TRBV6-5; D gene: TRBD2; clone size: .; J gene: TRBJ2-1; CDR3 DNA: TGTGCCAGCAGTACCCACCGGGCGGGAGTGTACAATGAGCAGCTCTTC; CDR3 protein: CASSTHRAGVYNEQLF
V gene: TRBV11-2; D gene: TRBD1; clone size: .; J gene: TRBJ1-2; CDR3 DNA: TGTGTCAGTAGCTTAGGGACAGGGGACGGCTACACCTTC; CDR3 protein: CVSSLGTGDGYTF
V gene: TRBV4-2; D gene: .; clone size: .; J gene: TRBJ2-2; CDR3 DNA: TGTGCCAGCAGCCAAGAGAGCGAAATGAACACCGGGGGGCTGTTTTTT; CDR3 protein: CASSQESEMNTGGLFF
V gene: TRBV11-1; D gene: .; clone size: .; J gene: TRBJ2-5; CDR3 DNA: TGTGCCACCAGTCCCCAAGGGCAAGAGACCCAGTACTTC; CDR3 protein: CATSPQGQETQYF
V gene: TRBV28; D gene: .; clone size: .; J gene: TRBJ2-7; CDR3 DNA: TGTGCCAGCAGTTTATTAGCAGGGTGCTACGAGCAATACTTC; CDR3 protein: CASSLLAGCYEQYF
V gene: TRBV28; D gene: .; clone size: .; J gene: TRBJ1-4; CDR3 DNA: TGTGCCAGAAGTTTTAGTTCAAGGGGACGCTATAATGAAAAACTGTTTTTT; CDR3 protein: CARSFSSRGRYNEKLFF
V gene: TRBV11-2; D gene: .; clone size: .; J gene: TRBJ2-5; CDR3 DNA: TGTGCCAGCAGCTACCCCCACGCCGATTCATCGGAGACCCAGTACTTC; CDR3 protein: CASSYPHADSSETQYF
V gene: TRBV20-1; D gene: .; clone size: .; J gene: TRBJ2-1; CDR3 DNA: TGCAGTGCTAGAAGGGAGGCCAATGAGAAGTTCTTC; CDR3 protein: CSARREANEKFF
V gene: TRBV11-1; D gene: .; clone size: .; J gene: TRBJ2-1; CDR3 DNA: TGTGCCAGCAGGAATAGTGGAGGGGGTGAGGAGCTCTTC; CDR3 protein: CASRNSGGGEELF
V gene: TRBV28; D gene: .; clone size: .; J gene: TRBJ2-3; CDR3 DNA: TGTACCAGCAGTTTATGGCGGAGAGGGGATACGCAGTATTTT; CDR3 protein: CTSSLWRRGDTQYF
V gene: TRBV5-1; D gene: .; clone size: .; J gene: TRBJ2-1; CDR3 DNA: TGCGCCAGCAGCCTTATGGGGTCGGGAGACAATGAGCAGTTCTTC; CDR3 protein: CASSLMGSGDNEQFF
V gene: TRBV20-1; D gene: .; clone size: .; J gene: TRBJ2-1; CDR3 DNA: TGCACTGCGAGAGGACCCAACAATGAACAGTTCTTC; CDR3 protein: CTARGPNNEQFF
V gene: TRBV30; D gene: TRBD1; clone size: .; J gene: TRBJ1-6; CDR3 DNA: TGTACCTGGATCTCCGGGACAGGGAGTTCACCCCTCCACTTT; CDR3 protein: CTWISGTGSSPLHF
V gene: TRBV14; D gene: TRBD2; clone size: .; J gene: TRBJ2-1; CDR3 DNA: TGTGCCAACAGGGCTAGCGGGGGGGCCGTGTCCTACAATGAGCAGTTCTTC; CDR3 protein: CANRASGGAVSYNEQFF
V gene: TRBV4-1; D gene: .; clone size: .; J gene: TRBJ2-1; CDR3 DNA: TGTGCCCGCAACCAAGAATGCGACTACAATGAGCAGTTCTTC; CDR3 protein: CARNQECDYNEQFF
V gene: TRBV4-1; D gene: TRBD2; clone size: once; J gene: TRBJ2-1; CDR3 DNA: TGCGCCAGCAGCCCGAGACTAGCGGGAGGGGTTGAGCGGTTCTTC; CDR3 protein: CASSPRLAGGVERFF